Each of the 10 T cell receptor beta chains below was sequenced from the same sample in a study of blood T cell repertoires in COVID-19 (dated by TCRdb to about 2020). The receptor library was made with the immunoSEQ multiplex PCR assay. Not all clones reach the TCRdb copy of this immuneACCESS table, which keeps in-frame sequences only. Checked studies attribute under half of the gap to unresolved V genes and leave the rest unexplained. The sample table holds tens of thousands of clones, of which 86% were seen once. The top ten hold around 15% of the sample. Sequencing input: peripheral blood. The origin of the receptors is a human donor in a cohort sampled during active COVID-19.

The V call is TRBV14, the J call TRBJ2-5, with D tentatively TRBD1 (6 bases). From germline, CDR1 is SGHDN and CDR2 FVKESK. The CDR3 length is 17 residues. V lost 1 base to trimming and J lost 4 bases, with 19 bases between them. This CDR3 reads CASSQVLARGYGETQYF. CDR3 in DNA: TGTGCCAGCAGCCAAGTTCTAGCCAGGGGTTATGGAGAGACCCAGTACTTC. Drawing the rest from reference TRBV14 and TRBJ2-5, the complete variable domain is EAGVTQFPSHSVIEKGQTVTLRCDPISGHDNLYWYRRVMGKEIKFLLHFVKESKQDESGMPNNRFLAERTGGTYSTLKVQPAELEDSGVYFCASSQVLARGYGETQYFGPGTRLLVL.

The chain uses TRBV30 and TRBJ2-5, with a tentative D call TRBD2 (6 bases). The CDR3 runs to 16 residues. Looked up from germline, CDR1 is GTSNPN and CDR2 is SVGIG (reference sequence). The V end was cut by 2 bases, the J end by 2 bases, with 18 bases between. As DNA, the CDR3 is TGTGCCTGGAGTACAATAGGGGCAGGGACTCAAGAGACCCAGTACTTC. It codes for CAWSTIGAGTQETQYF. The full variable domain, with the rest looked up from reference TRBV30 and TRBJ2-5, is SQTIHQWPATLVQPVGSPLSLECTVEGTSNPNLYWYRQAAGRGLQLLFYSVGIGQISSEVPQNLSASRPQDRQFILSSKKLLLSDSGFYLCAWSTIGAGTQETQYFGPGTRLLVL.

The chain couples TRBV4-1 to TRBJ1-1; D may be TRBD1 (6 bases). Germline V CDR1 and CDR2: MGHRA, YSYEKL. Trimming shortened V by 4 bases and J by 4 bases, and 13 bases separated the two germline ends. This CDR3 spans 14 amino acids. The CDR3 sequence: CASSPSDRITEAFF. CDR3 DNA: TGCGCCAGCAGCCCATCGGACAGAATCACTGAAGCTTTCTTT.

This clone came up once. The CDR3 region has the DNA TGTGCCAGCAGCCGGACAGGGGGCGGGAGACTACTTAATGAGCAGTTCTTC. This codes for CASSRTGGGRLLNEQFF. The gene calls are TRBV5-6 and TRBJ2-1; the match to TRBD1 covers 11 bases. Unmatched junction bases numbered 13, after V lost 4 bases and J lost 7 bases. Germline values: CDR1 SGHDT, CDR2 YYEEEE. The CDR3 runs to 17 residues.

The chain links TRBV7-2 to TRBJ2-3, with D maybe TRBD2 (5 bases). Trimming stripped 0 bases from V and 4 bases from J, with 14 bases between. The CDR3 has 16 residues. Looked up from germline, CDR1 is SGHTA and CDR2 is FQGNSA. The CDR3 DNA reads TGTGCCAGCAGCTTAGCAACGATACGAGGGTCAGATACGCAGTATTTT. Translated, it gives CASSLATIRGSDTQYF.

V usage is TRBV15 and J usage is TRBJ1-4; 7 bases are a match to TRBD1. The germline gives CDR1 LNHNV, CDR2 YYDKDF (reference sequence). With 5 bases clipped from V and 12 bases from J, the junction kept 12 bases outside the gene matches. CDR3 length: 14 residues. The CDR3 nucleotides read TGTGCCACCAGCGGTCGACAGGGAATATCCCAACTGTTTTTT. It specifies CATSGRQGISQLFF. The entire variable domain, with the rest obtained from reference TRBV15 and TRBJ1-4, is as follows: DAMVIQNPRYQVTQFGKPVTLSCSQTLNHNVMYWYQQKSSQAPKLLFHYYDKDFNNEADTPDNFQSRRPNTSFCFLDIRSPGLGDTAMYLCATSGRQGISQLFFGSGTQLSVL.

This sequence joins TRBV9 and TRBJ2-1, with 7 bases fitting TRBD2. Trimming removed 3 bases from V and 8 bases from J; junction bases left unmatched: 5. Germline V gene lookup returns CDR1 SGDLS and CDR2 YYNGEE. CDR3 length: 13 amino acids. The CDR3: CASSDGGLDEQFF. The CDR3 DNA reads as TGTGCCAGCAGCGACGGGGGGTTGGATGAGCAGTTCTTC.

The chain joins TRBV19 to TRBJ1-1, with TRBD1 matching over 8 bases. The V gene end was trimmed by 7 bases and the J gene end by 5 bases; junction bases not matched to a gene: 9. CDR1 is LNHDA and CDR2 is SQIVND in the germline V gene (reference sequence). CDR3 size: 14 residues. The CDR3 coding sequence is TGTGCCAGTACCAAGGACAGGGTGGGTACTGAAGCTTTCTTT. Protein: CASTKDRVGTEAFF.

This chain connects TRBV19 to TRBJ1-2; 12 bases align to TRBD1. Trimming at V came to 7 bases and at J to 2 bases, leaving 11 bases not matched to a gene. Per the germline V gene, CDR1 is LNHDA and CDR2 is SQIVND (reference sequence). The CDR3 contains 17 residues. CDR3 residues: CASKGPGTGGPNYGYTF. As DNA, the CDR3 is TGTGCCAGTAAGGGGCCCGGGACAGGGGGCCCGAACTATGGCTACACCTTC.

In this sample, this clone turned up once. V and J are TRBV10-3 and TRBJ2-1; TRBD2 matches 8 bases. CDR1 is ENHRY and CDR2 is SYGVKD in the germline V gene. Trimming removed 5 bases from V and 0 bases from J; junction bases left unmatched: 6. The length of the CDR3 is 16 residues. CDR3 DNA: TGTGCCATCAGTCTCTTCAGCGGGAGCTCCTACAATGAGCAGTTCTTC. As protein: CAISLFSGSSYNEQFF.